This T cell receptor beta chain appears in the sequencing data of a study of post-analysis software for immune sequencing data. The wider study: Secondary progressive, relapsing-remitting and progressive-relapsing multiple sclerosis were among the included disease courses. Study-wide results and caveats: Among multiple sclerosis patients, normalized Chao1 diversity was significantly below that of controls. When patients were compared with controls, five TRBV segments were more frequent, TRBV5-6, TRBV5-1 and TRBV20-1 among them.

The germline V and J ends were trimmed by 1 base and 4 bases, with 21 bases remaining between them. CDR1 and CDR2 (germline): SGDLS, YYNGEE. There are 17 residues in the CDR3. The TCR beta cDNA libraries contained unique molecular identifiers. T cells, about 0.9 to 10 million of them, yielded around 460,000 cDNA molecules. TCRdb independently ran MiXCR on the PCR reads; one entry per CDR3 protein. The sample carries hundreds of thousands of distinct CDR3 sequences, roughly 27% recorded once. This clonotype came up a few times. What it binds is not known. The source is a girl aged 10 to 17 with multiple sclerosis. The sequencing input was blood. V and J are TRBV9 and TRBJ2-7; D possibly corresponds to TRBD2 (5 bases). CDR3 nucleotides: TGTGCCAGCAGCGTACAAGCGGATCTCACCTATTCATACGAGCAGTACTTC. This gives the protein CASSVQADLTYSYEQYF.